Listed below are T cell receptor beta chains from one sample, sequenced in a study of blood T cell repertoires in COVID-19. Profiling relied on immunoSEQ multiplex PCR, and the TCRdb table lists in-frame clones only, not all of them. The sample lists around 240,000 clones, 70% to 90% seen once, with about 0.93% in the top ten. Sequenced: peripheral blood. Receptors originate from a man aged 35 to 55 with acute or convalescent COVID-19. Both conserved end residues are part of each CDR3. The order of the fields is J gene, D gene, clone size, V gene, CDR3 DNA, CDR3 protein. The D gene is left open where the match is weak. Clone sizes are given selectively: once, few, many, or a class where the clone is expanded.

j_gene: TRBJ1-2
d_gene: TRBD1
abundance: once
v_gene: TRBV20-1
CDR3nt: TGCAGTGCTAGTGGGACAGCCTGGGACACCTTC
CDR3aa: CSASGTAWDTF

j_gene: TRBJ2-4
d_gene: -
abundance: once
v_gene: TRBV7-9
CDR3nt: TGTGCCAGCAGCGTTCTCGCGGGCATTCAGTACTTC
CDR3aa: CASSVLAGIQYF

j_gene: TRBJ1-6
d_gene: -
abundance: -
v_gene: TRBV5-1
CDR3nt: TGCGCCAGCAGCTTGACAGGCCCTTTGGGGCAGGGTTCACCCCTCCACTTT
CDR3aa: CASSLTGPLGQGSPLHF

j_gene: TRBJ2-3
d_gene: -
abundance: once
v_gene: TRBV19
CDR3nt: TGTGCCAGTAGTGCCGTCCGGACAGAATACACAGATACGCAGTATTTT
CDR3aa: CASSAVRTEYTDTQYF

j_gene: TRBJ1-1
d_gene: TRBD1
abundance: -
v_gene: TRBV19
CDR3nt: TGTGCCAGTAGTGTAAACCGGGACAGGGACCCTGAAGCTTTCTTT
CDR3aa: CASSVNRDRDPEAFF

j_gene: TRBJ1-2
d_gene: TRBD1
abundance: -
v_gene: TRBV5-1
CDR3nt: TGCGCCAGCAGCTTACTTCTGGGACAGCCAACTTCCAATGGCTACACCTTC
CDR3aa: CASSLLLGQPTSNGYTF

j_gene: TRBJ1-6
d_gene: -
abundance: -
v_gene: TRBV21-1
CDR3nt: TGTGCCAGCAGCAACCGCAGGGAGGCTCCCCTCCACTTT
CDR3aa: CASSNRREAPLHF

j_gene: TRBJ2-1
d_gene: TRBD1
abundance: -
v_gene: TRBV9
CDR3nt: TGTGCCAGCAGCGCTGATTCCGGGACAGTAAGATACAATGAGCAGTTCTTC
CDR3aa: CASSADSGTVRYNEQFF

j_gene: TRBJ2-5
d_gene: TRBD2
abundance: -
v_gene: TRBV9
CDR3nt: TGTGCCAGCAGCGTAGCTACATCGGGCGGGAGTCAAGAGACCCAGTACTTC
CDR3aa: CASSVATSGGSQETQYF

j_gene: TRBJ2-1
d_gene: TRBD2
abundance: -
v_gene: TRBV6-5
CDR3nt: TGTGCCAGCAGTAACGGGGACTACTCCTACAATGAGCAGTTCTTC
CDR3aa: CASSNGDYSYNEQFF

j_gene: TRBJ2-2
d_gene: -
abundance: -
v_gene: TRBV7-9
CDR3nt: TGTGCCAGCAGCCCCCGAGGCAAGCGGGACACCGGGGAGCTGTTTTTT
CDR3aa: CASSPRGKRDTGELFF

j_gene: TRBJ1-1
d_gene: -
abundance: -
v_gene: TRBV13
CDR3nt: TGTGCCAGCAGCTTAGGCCATCGCAGGCAGGGGACTGAAGCTTTCTTT
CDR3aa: CASSLGHRRQGTEAFF

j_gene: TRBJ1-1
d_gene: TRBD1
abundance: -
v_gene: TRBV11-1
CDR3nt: TGTGCCAGCAGCATGGGGACAGGGAGAGGCACTGAAGCTTTCTTT
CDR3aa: CASSMGTGRGTEAFF

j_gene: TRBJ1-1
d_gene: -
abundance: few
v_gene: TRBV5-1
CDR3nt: TGCGCCAGCAGCTTGGGGTTCGGCGACCGAGGGGGTGAAGCTTTCTTT
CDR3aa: CASSLGFGDRGGEAFF

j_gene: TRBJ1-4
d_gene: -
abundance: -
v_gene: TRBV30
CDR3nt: TGTGCCCTAAGTCTGGCGGGTGAAAAACTGTTTTTT
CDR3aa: CALSLAGEKLFF

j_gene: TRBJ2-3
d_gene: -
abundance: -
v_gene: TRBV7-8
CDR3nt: TGTGCCAGCAGCTCCTTGTACACAGATACGCAGTATTTT
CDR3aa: CASSSLYTDTQYF

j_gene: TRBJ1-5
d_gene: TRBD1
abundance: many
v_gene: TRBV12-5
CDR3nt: TGTGCTAGTGGTTTGACCGCAGGGGGATTGATCGGCAATCAGCCCCAGCATTTT
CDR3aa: CASGLTAGGLIGNQPQHF

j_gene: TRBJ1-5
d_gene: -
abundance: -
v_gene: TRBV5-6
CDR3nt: TGTGCCAGCAACCCTAAACGCAATCAGCCCCAGCATTTT
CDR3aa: CASNPKRNQPQHF

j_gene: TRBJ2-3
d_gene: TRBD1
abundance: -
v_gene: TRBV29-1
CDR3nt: TGCAGCGCCGGACAGGGAGGCACAGATACGCAGTATTTT
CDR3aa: CSAGQGGTDTQYF

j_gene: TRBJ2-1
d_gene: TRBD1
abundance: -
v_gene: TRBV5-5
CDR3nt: TGTGCCAGCAGCTTGATAGGACAGGGGATCCCCAATGAGCAGTTCTTC
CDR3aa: CASSLIGQGIPNEQFF

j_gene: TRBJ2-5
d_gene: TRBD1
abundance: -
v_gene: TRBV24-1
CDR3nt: TGTGCCACCAGTGACCGACAGGGGTTGGCAGAGACCCAGTACTTC
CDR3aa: CATSDRQGLAETQYF

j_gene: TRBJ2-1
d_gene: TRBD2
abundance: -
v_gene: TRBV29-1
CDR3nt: TGCAGCGTTGAAAGGGGACTAGTGGATGAGCAGTTCTTC
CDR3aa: CSVERGLVDEQFF

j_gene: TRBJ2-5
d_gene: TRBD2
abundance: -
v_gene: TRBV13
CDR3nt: TGTGCCAGCAGCTCTGGGACTAGCGGGCTAAAAGAGACCCAGTACTTC
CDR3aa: CASSSGTSGLKETQYF

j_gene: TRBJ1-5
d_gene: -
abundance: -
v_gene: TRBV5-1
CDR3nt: TGCGCCAGCAGTCCCCAAGGGGGTGGGCAGCCCCAGCATTTT
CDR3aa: CASSPQGGGQPQHF

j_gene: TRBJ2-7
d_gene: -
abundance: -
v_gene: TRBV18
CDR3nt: TGTGCCAGCTCAATCTCCGGACACGCGCAATACGAGCAGTACTTC
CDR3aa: CASSISGHAQYEQYF

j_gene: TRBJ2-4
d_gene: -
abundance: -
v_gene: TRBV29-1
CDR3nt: TGCAGCGTTGGGGACTCTCTGGCCAAAAACATTCAGTACTTC
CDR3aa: CSVGDSLAKNIQYF

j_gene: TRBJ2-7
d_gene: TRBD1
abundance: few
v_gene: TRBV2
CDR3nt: TGTGCCAGCAGGGCCAGACAGGGGTGGTACGAGCAGTACTTC
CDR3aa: CASRARQGWYEQYF

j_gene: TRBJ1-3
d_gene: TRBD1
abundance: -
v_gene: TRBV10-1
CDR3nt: TGCGCCAGCAGTGAGTCGACAGGGCCTGGAAACACCATATATTTT
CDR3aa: CASSESTGPGNTIYF

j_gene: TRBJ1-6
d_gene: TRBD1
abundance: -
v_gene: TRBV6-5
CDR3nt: TGTGCCAGCACCCGGGACAGGGGAAATTCACCCCTCCACTTT
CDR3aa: CASTRDRGNSPLHF

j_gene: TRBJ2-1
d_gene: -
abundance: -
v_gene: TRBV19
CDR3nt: TGTGCCAGTAGTATAGGTAGCGCAGTCTACAATGAGCAGTTCTTC
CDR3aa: CASSIGSAVYNEQFF

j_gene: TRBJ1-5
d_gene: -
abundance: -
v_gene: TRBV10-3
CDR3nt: TGTGCCATCAGCCCCAATTTAGAGCAGCCCCAGCATTTT
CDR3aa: CAISPNLEQPQHF

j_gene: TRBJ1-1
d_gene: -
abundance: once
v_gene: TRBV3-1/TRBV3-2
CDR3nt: TGTGCCAGCAGCCAAGATCTCGGGGGACCCCATGGGAACACTGAAGCTTTCTTT
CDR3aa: CASSQDLGGPHGNTEAFF

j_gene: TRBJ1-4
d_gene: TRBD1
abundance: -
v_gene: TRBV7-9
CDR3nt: TGTGCCAGCAGCTTGGTGGGACAGGGGAGCGAAAAACTGTTTTTT
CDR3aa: CASSLVGQGSEKLFF

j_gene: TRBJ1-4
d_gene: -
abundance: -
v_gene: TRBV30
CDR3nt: TGTGCCTGGAGTGTAGAGGAAAAACTGTTTTTT
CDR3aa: CAWSVEEKLFF

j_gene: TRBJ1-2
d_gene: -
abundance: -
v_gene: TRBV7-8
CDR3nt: TGTGCCAGCAGCTCGAGGGGGACTACTAACTATGGCTACACCTTC
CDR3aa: CASSSRGTTNYGYTF

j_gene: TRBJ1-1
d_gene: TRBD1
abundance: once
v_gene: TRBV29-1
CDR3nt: TGCAGCGCGACAGGGGGCGTTCGGGAAAAAGACACTGAAGCTTTCTTT
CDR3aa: CSATGGVREKDTEAFF

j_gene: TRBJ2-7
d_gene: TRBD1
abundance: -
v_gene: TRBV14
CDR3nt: TGTGCCAGCAGCCAAGATACAGGGGCGTCCTACGAGCAGTACTTC
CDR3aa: CASSQDTGASYEQYF

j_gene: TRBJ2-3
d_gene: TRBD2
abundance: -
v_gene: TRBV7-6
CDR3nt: TGTGCCAGCAGCCTGACTAGCGGGGGAGGCACAGATACGCAGTATTTT
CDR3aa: CASSLTSGGGTDTQYF

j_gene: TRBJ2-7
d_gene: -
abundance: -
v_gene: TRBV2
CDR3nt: TGTGCCAGCAAAACCCGGGACACAAGAGAGCAGTACTTC
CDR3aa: CASKTRDTREQYF

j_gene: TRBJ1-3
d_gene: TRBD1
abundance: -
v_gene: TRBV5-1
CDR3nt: TGCGCCAGCAGCCCAAGAGGGACAGGGTATTCCAGCTCTGGAAACACCATATATTTT
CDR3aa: CASSPRGTGYSSSGNTIYF

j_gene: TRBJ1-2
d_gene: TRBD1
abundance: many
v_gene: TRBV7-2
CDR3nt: TGTGCCAGCAGCTCACAGGGGGCCTCCAACTATGGCTACACCTTC
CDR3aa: CASSSQGASNYGYTF

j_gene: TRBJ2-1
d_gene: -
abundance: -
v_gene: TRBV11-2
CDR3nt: TGTGCCAGCAGCTTACGAGCAGGGGCTTTCGATGAGCAGTTCTTC
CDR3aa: CASSLRAGAFDEQFF

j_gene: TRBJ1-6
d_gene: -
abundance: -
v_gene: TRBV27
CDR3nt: TGTGCCAGCGCCGACATGACCGGTTCACCCCTCCACTTT
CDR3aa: CASADMTGSPLHF

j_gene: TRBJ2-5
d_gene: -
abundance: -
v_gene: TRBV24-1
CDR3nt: TGTGCCACCAGTGATCCCCAGGGGACGTTCCAAGAGACCCAGTACTTC
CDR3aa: CATSDPQGTFQETQYF

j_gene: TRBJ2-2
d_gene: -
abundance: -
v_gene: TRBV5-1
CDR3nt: TGCGCCAGCAGCTCGGTTACGAACACCGGGGAGCTGTTTTTT
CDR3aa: CASSSVTNTGELFF